Listed below are T cell receptor beta chains from one sample, sequenced in a study of CD8 T cells in ankylosing spondylitis. TCRdb used MiXCR to reprocess the 5' RACE reads, holding one entry per CDR3 protein. The sample consists of some 700,000 distinct CDR3 sequences, around a fifth of them appearing once. Material: blood, either unsorted or a sorted T cell fraction (not recorded which). The receptors come from a male donor with ankylosing spondylitis. The CDR3 runs from the conserved cysteine through the conserved F or W. The D gene is left open where the match is weak. Rows may omit the clone size; those that give it use once, few, many or a size class.

j_call d_call clone_size v_call cdr3_nt cdr3_aa
TRBJ1-1 NA many TRBV4-2 TGTGCCAGCAGCCAACGACAAAGTCCGGAGGGAACTGAAGCTTTCTTT CASSQRQSPEGTEAFF
TRBJ2-7 NA few TRBV7-6 TGTGCCAGCAGCAACGGACCTGCATACGAGCAGTACTTC CASSNGPAYEQYF
TRBJ2-7 NA once TRBV11-1 TGTGCCAGCAGCTTATACGGGGACGAGCAGTACTTC CASSLYGDEQYF
TRBJ1-2 NA NA TRBV12-3/TRBV12-4 TGTGCCAGCAGTTGGGACACCCGTAACTATGGCTACACCTTC CASSWDTRNYGYTF
TRBJ2-1 TRBD2 few TRBV30 TGTGCCTGGAGTGTAGCGGGGGGGTACAATGAGCAGTTCTTC CAWSVAGGYNEQFF
TRBJ2-3 NA NA TRBV29-1 TGCAGCGCAAACTTCCCTGGGGCGGCAGGGCGCACAGATACGCAGTATTTT CSANFPGAAGRTDTQYF
TRBJ2-6 NA few TRBV18 TGTGCCAGCTCACCAGGACTGCTCTCTGGGGCCAACGTCCTGACTTTC CASSPGLLSGANVLTF
TRBJ2-5 NA NA TRBV5-6 TGTGCCAGCAGTATGGGGAGAGAGACCCAGTACTTC CASSMGRETQYF
TRBJ2-1 TRBD2 NA TRBV25-1 TGTGCCAGCAGCAACGTGACTAGCGGGACGGTAGTTGAGCAGTTCTTC CASSNVTSGTVVEQFF
TRBJ2-2 NA few TRBV6-1 TGTGCCAGCATGGGCCCCCTTTTAAACACCGGGGAGCTGTTTTTT CASMGPLLNTGELFF
TRBJ2-1 NA NA TRBV20-1 TGCAGTGCTGGAGCCCTGGCCACGGCCATCGAGCAGTTCTTC CSAGALATAIEQFF
TRBJ2-5 NA NA TRBV30 TGTGCCTGGGCGAAGGGGGGCGCAGGGAAGACCCAGTACTTC CAWAKGGAGKTQYF
TRBJ2-1 TRBD2 many TRBV5-1 TGCGCCAGCAGCTCCGGACTAGCGGGGGGGCGGAACGAGCAGTTCTTC CASSSGLAGGRNEQFF
TRBJ2-3 NA once TRBV12-3/TRBV12-4 TGTGCCTGTAAGGCGAGAGATACGCAGTATTTT CACKARDTQYF
TRBJ2-1 NA NA TRBV29-1 TGCAGCGCTATCCCAGGGGGGTCCTACAATGAGCAGTTCTTC CSAIPGGSYNEQFF
TRBJ1-6 NA many TRBV7-2 TGTGCCAGCAGCCCCCCCCAGGGAGATAATTCACCCCTCCACTTT CASSPPQGDNSPLHF
TRBJ2-2 NA few TRBV27 TGTGCCAGCAGTTTCTATCTCAACACCGGGGAGCTGTTTTTT CASSFYLNTGELFF
TRBJ1-1 TRBD1 NA TRBV7-9 TGTGCCAGCAGCTTAGCCCAGGGGGATGAAGCTTTCTTT CASSLAQGDEAFF
TRBJ2-1 TRBD1 few TRBV2 TGTGCCAGCAGAGCACAGGGGACCACCTACAATGAGCAGTTCTTC CASRAQGTTYNEQFF
TRBJ1-4 NA few TRBV28 TGTGCCAGCAAGTCCCCGGCAAACGAAAAACTGTTTTTT CASKSPANEKLFF
TRBJ1-2 NA few TRBV9 TGTGCCAGCAGACGAGTGGGTGCAACGGGTGGCTACACCTTC CASRRVGATGGYTF
TRBJ1-5 TRBD1 NA TRBV20-1 TGCAGTGCTAGTCCCCGGGACAGGGGCTATAGCAATCAGCCCCAGCATTTT CSASPRDRGYSNQPQHF
TRBJ2-1 NA few TRBV7-8 TGTGCCAGCAGCCCCCATTACAGGGATCTTTACAATGAGCAGTTCTTC CASSPHYRDLYNEQFF
TRBJ2-3 TRBD2 NA TRBV5-1 TGCGCCAGCAGCTTGGCTGGGCGGGGGGGGCCAGATACGCAGTATTTT CASSLAGRGGPDTQYF
TRBJ2-7 NA NA TRBV11-2 TGTGCCAGCAGCCCTCATAGACGGGTCTCCTACGAGCAGTACTTC CASSPHRRVSYEQYF
TRBJ1-5 NA many TRBV12-3/TRBV12-4 TGTGCCAGCAGTCCAGGATGGGGGAATCAGCCCCAGCATTTT CASSPGWGNQPQHF
TRBJ2-1 TRBD2 NA TRBV9 TGTGCCAGCAGCGTAGTTAGCGGGAGTGTTAATGAGCAGTTCTTC CASSVVSGSVNEQFF